This TCR beta chain is drawn from a study of OX40 agonist ivuxolimab in advanced cancers. Study overall: Ivuxolimab doses were 0.01, 0.1, 0.3, 1.5, 3 or 10 mg/kg every 2 weeks.

This table comes from immunoSEQ multiplex PCR, and its TCRdb copy is limited to in-frame clones, with some not included. The table shows 75,000 to 90,000 clones, with 92% occurring only once. The clonotype was recovered from an adult with an advanced solid tumor such as melanoma, head and neck, liver or kidney cancer. The sample was CD4+ or CD8+ T cells sorted from blood, taken in a trial of the OX40 agonist ivuxolimab.

The CDR3 DNA follows: TGTGCCAGCAGCGTAGGCTTTAGCAGGAATGAGCAGTTCTTC. Its translation is CASSVGFSRNEQFF. This chain joins TRBV9 and TRBJ2-1; D gene unclear. Trimming cost V 0 bases and J 7 bases, with 11 bases left between them. The CDR3 totals 14 residues. The germline CDR1 and CDR2 sequences are SGDLS and YYNGEE.